This T cell receptor (beta chain) came from a study of blood T cell repertoires in COVID-19. Study at large: Some COVID-19 samples were acute and others convalescent; all came from the United States, Italy and Spain.

Using immunoSEQ multiplex PCR, the repertoire was profiled, and TCRdb retains in-frame clones only, with some absent. Found here are more than 250,000 clones, around 90% of them singletons; the top ten hold approximately 5%. Two negative PCRs, clearance, or symptom resolution characterized the recovered Cohort 3 donors. CDR3 length: 15 amino acids. Losses at the gene ends were 4 bases for V and 5 bases for J; bases not matched to a gene: 6. In germline, CDR1 is SGHDT, CDR2 YYEEEE. Material for sequencing was PBMCs or T cells enriched from blood (not recorded which). V is TRBV5-6 and J is TRBJ2-6; 7 positions agree with TRBD2. This receptor was taken from a young woman who had recovered from COVID-19. CDR3 nucleotides: TGTGCCAGCAGCCCTGGCGGGGGTAGGGCCAACGTCCTGACTTTC. Residues: CASSPGGGRANVLTF.